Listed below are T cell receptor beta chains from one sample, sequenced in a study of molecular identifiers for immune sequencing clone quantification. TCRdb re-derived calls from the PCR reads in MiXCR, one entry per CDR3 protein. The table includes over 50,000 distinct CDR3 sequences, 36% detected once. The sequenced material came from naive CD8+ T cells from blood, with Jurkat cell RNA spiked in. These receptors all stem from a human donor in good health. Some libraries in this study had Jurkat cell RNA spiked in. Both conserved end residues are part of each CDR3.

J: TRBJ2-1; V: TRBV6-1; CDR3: CASSEMGTSGNEQFF
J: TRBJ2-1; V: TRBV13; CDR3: CASSSPSKWGQFF
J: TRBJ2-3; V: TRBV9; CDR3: CASSGSASTDTQYF
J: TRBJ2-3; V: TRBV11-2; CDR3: CASSLERDTQYF
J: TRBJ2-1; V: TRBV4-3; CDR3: CASSLGLALDNEQFF
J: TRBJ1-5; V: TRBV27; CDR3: CASSLGAVQPQHF
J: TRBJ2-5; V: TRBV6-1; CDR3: CASSERTGWIQETQYF
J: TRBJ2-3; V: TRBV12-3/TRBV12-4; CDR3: CASSASGATDTQYF
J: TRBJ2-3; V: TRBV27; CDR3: CGLPALHRDTQYF
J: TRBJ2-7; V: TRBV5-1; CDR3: CASSLASPSSSYEQYF
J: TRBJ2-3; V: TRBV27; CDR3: CASSLSPLIVMGTDTQYF
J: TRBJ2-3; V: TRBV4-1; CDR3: CASSQDLLAGSTDTQYF
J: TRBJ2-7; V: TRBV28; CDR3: CASSLSSGLTYEQYF
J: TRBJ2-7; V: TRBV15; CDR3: CATSHMSGWEQYF
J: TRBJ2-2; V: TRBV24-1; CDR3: CATSGTGETGELFF
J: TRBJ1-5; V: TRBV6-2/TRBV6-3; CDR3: CASRDWSNQPQHF
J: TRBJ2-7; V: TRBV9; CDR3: CASSGGQGRHEQYF
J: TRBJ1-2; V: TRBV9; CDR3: CASSETGTTFYGYTF
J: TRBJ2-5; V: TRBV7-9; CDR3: CASSLQNQETQYF
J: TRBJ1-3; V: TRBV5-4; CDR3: CASTRAGQGTTIYF
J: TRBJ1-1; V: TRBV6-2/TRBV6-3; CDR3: CASGYSGGGTEAFF
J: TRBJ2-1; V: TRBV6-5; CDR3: CASSYLSRGTSVYNEQFF
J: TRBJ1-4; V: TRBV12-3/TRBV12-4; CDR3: CASSPGGGGINEKLFF
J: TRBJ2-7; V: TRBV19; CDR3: CASSSGFSSYEQYF
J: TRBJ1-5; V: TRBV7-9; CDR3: CASSLDTGRPQHF
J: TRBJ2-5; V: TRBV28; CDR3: CASSLGSGQETQYF
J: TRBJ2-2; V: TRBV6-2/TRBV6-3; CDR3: CAYLTGELFF
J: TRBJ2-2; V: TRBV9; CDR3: CASSVGGLNTGELFF
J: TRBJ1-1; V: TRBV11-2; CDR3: CASSLLLGIKTEAFF
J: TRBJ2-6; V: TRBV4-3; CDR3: CASSPKGAAGATALTF
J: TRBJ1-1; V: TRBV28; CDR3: CASSPLTFDPGWTDTEAFF